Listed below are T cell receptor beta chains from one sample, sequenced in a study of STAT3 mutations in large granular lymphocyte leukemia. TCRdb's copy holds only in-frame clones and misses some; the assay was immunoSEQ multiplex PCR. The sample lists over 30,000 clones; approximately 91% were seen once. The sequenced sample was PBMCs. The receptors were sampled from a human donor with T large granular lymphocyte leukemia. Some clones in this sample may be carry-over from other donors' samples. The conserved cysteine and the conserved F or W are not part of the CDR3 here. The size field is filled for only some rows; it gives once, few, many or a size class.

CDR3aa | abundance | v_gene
ASSTDGNTIY | . | TRBV7-9
ASRTSGVSYNEQF | . | TRBV7-9
ASSLAGGASGNTIY | . | TRBV5-1
ASSVGQYQETQY | . | TRBV9
ASSLGEVTEAF | few | TRBV5-4
ASSPGQSNTEAF | once | TRBV7-2
ASYRGTGKSNEQF | . | TRBV10-3
ATHWLAANEQF | . | TRBV7-9
ATTTGINQPQH | . | TRBV10-3
SASGGPNYGYT | . | TRBV29-1
ASSFSQNTEAF | . | TRBV7-6
ASSQDRASAF | . | TRBV4-2
SVGPGTYNEQF | . | TRBV29-1
ASSPPTAGGTEAF | . | TRBV6-6
ASRISAAPGNTIY | once | TRBV5-1
ASSSGQGTDTQY | . | TRBV7-9
ASSSPGQWNTEAF | . | TRBV11-2
ASRESQVRYGYT | . | TRBV28
ASSLAGGIEEYTIY | . | TRBV5-6
ASSPQEGTYGYT | . | TRBV6-6
ASSSRLDRALGYT | few | TRBV11-2
AWSVRGGGNQPQH | . | TRBV30
ASRKGLGGGYT | . | TRBV28
ASRDRGNTEAF | . | TRBV5-1
ATSNPLELTGRGELF | . | TRBV15